The present entry profiles one T cell receptor beta chain with its context. The target antigen is unknown. The junction had 8 bases not matched to a gene; V was cut back by 5 bases and J by 3 bases. Per germline, CDR1 MNHEY and CDR2 SMNVEV (reference sequence). The CDR3 runs to 16 residues. The data are from a study of cytomegalovirus exposure and HLA in healthy donors. With 60 Vbeta and 13 Jbeta primers, the PCR was carried out. Measured with immunoSEQ multiplex PCR; TCRdb has only the in-frame clones, and not every one. The top ten clones hold 5.3% of a sample with about 130,000 clones, about four fifths of them seen once. Study-level results: Follow-up analysis later connected one missense variant in DCLRE1C with trimming of TCR beta V- and J-genes.

The receptor's source is a man younger than 40 in good health and CMV-seronegative. V usage is TRBV27 and J usage is TRBJ2-2; 8 bases map to TRBD1. The specimen sequenced was PBMCs. CDR3 coding DNA: TGTGCCAGCAGTCCACTGGACAGGGTCCACACCGGGGAGCTGTTTTTT. Its protein product is CASSPLDRVHTGELFF.